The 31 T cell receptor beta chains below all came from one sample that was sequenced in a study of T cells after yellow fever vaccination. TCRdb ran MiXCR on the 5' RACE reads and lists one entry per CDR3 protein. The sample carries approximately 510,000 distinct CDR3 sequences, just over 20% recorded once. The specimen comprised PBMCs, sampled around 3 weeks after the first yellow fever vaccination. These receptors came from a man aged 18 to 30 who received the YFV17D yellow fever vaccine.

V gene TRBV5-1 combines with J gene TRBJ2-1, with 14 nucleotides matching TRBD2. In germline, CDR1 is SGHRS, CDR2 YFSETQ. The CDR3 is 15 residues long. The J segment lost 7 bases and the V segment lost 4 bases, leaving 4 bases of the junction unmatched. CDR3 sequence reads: CASSKTSGGANEQFF. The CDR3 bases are TGCGCCAGCAGCAAGACTAGCGGGGGGGCAAATGAGCAGTTCTTC.

CDR3 sequence reads: CASSDYNSPLHF. DNA for the CDR3: TGTGCCAGCAGCGATTATAATTCACCCCTCCACTTT. The rearrangement uses TRBV7-2 and TRBJ1-6; no clear D gene. This CDR3 contains 12 residues. The germline V gene has CDR1 SGHTA and CDR2 FQGNSA. The V and J ends lost 5 bases and 4 bases respectively, with 3 bases between them.

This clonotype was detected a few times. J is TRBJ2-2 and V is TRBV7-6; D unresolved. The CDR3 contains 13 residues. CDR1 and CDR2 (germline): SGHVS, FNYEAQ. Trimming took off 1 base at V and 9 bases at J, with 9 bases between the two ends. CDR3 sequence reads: CASSLGQNRELFF. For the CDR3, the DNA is TGTGCCAGCAGCTTAGGCCAGAACCGGGAGCTGTTTTTT.

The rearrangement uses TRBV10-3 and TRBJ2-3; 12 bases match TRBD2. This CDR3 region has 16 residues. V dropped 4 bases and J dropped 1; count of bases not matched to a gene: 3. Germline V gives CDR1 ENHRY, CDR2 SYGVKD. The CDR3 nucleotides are TGTGCCATCAGTGGTTCTAGCGGGGGGGGCACAGATACGCAGTATTTT. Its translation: CAISGSSGGGTDTQYF.

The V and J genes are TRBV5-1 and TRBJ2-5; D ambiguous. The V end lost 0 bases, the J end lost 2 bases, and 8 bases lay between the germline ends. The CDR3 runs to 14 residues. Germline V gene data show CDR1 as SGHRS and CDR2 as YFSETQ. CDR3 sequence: CASSLDALQETQYF. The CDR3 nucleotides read TGCGCCAGCAGCTTGGATGCCTTACAAGAGACCCAGTACTTC.

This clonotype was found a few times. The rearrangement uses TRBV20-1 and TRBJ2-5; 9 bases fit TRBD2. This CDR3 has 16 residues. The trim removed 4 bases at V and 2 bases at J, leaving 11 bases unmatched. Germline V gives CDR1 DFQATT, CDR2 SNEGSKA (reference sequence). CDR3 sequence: CSANDGMRGGQETQYF. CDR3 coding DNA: TGCAGTGCTAACGACGGGATGCGGGGGGGGCAAGAGACCCAGTACTTC.

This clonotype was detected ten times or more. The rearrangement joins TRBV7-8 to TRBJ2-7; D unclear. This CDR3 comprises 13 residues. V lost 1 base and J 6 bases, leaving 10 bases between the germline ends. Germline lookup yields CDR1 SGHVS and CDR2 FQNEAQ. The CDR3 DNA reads TGTGCCAGCAGCTTAGAGGTCCTTGCCGAGCAGTACGTC. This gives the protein CASSLEVLAEQYV.

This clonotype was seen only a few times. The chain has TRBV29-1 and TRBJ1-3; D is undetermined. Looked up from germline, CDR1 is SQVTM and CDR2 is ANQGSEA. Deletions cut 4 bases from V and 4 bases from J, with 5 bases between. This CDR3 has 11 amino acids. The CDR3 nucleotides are TGCAGCGTTGTAACGGGAAACACCATATATTTT. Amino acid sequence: CSVVTGNTIYF.

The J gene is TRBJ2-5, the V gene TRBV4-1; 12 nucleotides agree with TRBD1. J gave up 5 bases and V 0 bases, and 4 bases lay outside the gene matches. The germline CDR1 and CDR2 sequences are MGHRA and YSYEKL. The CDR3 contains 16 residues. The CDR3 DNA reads TGCGCCAGCAGCCAAGATGGGACAGGGGGCCGCGAGACCCAGTACTTC. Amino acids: CASSQDGTGGRETQYF.

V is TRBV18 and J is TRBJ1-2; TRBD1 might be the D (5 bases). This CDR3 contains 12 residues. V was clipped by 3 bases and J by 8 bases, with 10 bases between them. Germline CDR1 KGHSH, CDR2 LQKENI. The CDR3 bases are TGTGCCAGCTCACCCGCCCAGGGCGGCTACACCTTC. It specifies CASSPAQGGYTF.

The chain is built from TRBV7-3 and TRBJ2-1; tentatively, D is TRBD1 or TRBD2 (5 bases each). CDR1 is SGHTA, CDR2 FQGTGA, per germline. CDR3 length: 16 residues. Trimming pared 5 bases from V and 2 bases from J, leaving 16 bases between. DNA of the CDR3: TGTGCCAGCAGCCCTCGCGGGTTAGGGGCCTACAATGAGCAGTTCTTC. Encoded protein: CASSPRGLGAYNEQFF.

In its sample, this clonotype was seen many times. The CDR3 DNA reads as TGTGCCAGCACCTACACGGGTCAGAATTCACCCCTCCACTTT. Amino acid sequence: CASTYTGQNSPLHF. The chain combines TRBV12-3 or TRBV12-4 with TRBJ1-6, with D unresolved. The CDR3 length is 14 residues. The V end was cut by 7 bases, the J end by 7 bases, with 14 bases between.

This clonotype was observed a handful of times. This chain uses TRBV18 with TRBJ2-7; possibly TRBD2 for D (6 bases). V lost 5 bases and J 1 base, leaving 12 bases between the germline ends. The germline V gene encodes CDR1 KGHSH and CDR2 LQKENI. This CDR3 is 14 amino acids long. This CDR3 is CASSSPTSSYEQYF. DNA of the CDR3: TGTGCCAGCTCATCCCCGACTAGTTCCTACGAGCAGTACTTC.

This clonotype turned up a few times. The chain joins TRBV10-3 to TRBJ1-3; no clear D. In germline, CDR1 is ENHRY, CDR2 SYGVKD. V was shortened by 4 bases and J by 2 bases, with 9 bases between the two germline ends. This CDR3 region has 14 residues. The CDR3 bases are TGTGCCATCAGTGGGAATCTGGCTGGAAACACCATATATTTT. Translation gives CAISGNLAGNTIYF.

The CDR3: CASSHQRGYEQYF. In DNA, the CDR3 is TGTGCCAGCAGCCATCAGAGGGGCTACGAGCAGTACTTC. The chain links TRBV7-9 to TRBJ2-7; either TRBD1 or TRBD2 may supply D (5 bases each). The V end lost 5 bases, the J end lost 3 bases, and 11 bases lay between the germline ends. The germline V gene has CDR1 SEHNR and CDR2 FQNEAQ (reference sequence). This CDR3 spans 13 amino acids.

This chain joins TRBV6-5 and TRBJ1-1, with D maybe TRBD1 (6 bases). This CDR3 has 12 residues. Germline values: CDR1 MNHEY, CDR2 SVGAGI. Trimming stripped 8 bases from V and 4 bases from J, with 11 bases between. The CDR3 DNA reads TGTGCCAGCTGGACAGTTACCACTGAAGCTTTCTTT. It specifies CASWTVTTEAFF.

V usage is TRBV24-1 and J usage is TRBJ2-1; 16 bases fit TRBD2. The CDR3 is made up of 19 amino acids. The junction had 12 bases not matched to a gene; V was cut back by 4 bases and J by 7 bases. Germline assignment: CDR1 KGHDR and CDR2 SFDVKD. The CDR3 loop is CATSESGTSGGAGVNEQFF. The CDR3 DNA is TGTGCCACCAGTGAGTCCGGGACTAGCGGGGGGGCTGGTGTGAATGAGCAGTTCTTC.

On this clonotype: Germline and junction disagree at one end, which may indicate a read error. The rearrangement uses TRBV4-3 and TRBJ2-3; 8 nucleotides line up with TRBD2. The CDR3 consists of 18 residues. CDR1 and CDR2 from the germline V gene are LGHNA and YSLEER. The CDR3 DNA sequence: TGCGCCAGCAGCCAAGATACGAGCGGGGGTACTAGCACAGATGCGCAGTATTTT. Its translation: CASSQDTSGGTSTDAQYF.

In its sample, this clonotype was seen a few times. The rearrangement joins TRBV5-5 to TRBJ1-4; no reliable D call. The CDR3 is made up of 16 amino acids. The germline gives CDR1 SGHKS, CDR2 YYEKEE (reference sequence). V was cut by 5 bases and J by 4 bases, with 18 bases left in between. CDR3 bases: TGTGCCAGCAGGCCCGGGTCCAGAAACTATAATGAAAAACTGTTTTTT. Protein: CASRPGSRNYNEKLFF.

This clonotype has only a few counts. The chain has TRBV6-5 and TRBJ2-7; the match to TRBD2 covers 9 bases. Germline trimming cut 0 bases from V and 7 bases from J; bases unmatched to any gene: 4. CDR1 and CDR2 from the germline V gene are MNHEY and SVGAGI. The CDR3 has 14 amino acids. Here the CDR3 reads CASSYSAGGLEQYF. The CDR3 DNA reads TGTGCCAGCAGTTACTCGGCGGGGGGGCTGGAGCAGTACTTC.

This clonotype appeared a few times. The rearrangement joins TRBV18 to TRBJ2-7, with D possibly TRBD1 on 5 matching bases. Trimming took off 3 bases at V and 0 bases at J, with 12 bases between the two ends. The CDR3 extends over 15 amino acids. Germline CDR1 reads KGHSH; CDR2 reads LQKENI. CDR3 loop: CASSPRQSSSYEQYF. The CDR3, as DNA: TGTGCCAGCTCACCGCGACAGAGTAGCTCCTACGAGCAGTACTTC. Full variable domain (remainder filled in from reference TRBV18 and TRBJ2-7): NAGVMQNPRHLVRRRGQEARLRCSPMKGHSHVYWYRQLPEEGLKFMVYLQKENIIDESGMPKERFSAEFPKEGPSILRIQQVVRGDSAAYFCASSPRQSSSYEQYFGPGTRLTVT.

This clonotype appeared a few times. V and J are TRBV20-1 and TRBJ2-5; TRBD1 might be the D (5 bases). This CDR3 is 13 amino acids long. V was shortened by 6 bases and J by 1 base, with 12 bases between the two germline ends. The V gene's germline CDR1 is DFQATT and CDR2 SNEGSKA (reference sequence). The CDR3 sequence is CSAPDRLQETQYF. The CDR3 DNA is TGCAGTGCCCCCGACAGACTCCAAGAGACCCAGTACTTC.

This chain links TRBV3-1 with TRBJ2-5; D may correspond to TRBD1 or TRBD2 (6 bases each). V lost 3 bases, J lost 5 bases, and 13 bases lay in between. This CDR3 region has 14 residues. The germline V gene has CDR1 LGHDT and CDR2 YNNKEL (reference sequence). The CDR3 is CASSHLDSGETQYF. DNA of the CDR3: TGTGCCAGCAGCCATCTGGACAGCGGGGAGACCCAGTACTTC.

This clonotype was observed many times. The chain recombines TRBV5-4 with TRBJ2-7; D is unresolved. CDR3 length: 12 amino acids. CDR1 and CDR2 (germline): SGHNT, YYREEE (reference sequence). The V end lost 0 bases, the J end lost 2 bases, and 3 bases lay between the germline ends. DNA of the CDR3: TGTGCCAGCAGCTTGGGGACCTACGAGCAGTACTTC. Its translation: CASSLGTYEQYF. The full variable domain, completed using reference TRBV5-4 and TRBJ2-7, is ETGVTQSPTHLIKTRGQQVTLRCSSQSGHNTVSWYQQALGQGPQFIFQYYREEENGRGNFPPRFSGLQFPNYSSELNVNALELDDSALYLCASSLGTYEQYFGPGTRLTVT.

The CDR3 region is CSVVLGQGSVYF. CDR3 nucleotides: TGCAGCGTCGTCCTTGGACAGGGTTCGGTCTACTTC. This chain joins TRBV29-1 and TRBJ2-7; 8 positions match TRBD1. This CDR3 is 12 amino acids long. The V and J ends lost 6 bases and 13 bases, in that order; junction bases with no gene match: 14. CDR1 SQVTM and CDR2 ANQGSEA come from the germline V gene.

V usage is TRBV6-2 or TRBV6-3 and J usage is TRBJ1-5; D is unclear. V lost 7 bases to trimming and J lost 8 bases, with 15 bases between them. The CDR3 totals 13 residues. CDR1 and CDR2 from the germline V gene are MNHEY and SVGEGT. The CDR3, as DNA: TGTGCCAGCACCTGGACGGTCTCAGAGCCCCAGCATTTT. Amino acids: CASTWTVSEPQHF.

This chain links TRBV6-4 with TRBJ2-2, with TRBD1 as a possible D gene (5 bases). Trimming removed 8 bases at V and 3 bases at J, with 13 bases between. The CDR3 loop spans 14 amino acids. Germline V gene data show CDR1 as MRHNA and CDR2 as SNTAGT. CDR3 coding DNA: TGTGCCAGCCCTCGAAGGGGTCACACCGGGGAGCTGTTTTTT. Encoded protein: CASPRRGHTGELFF.

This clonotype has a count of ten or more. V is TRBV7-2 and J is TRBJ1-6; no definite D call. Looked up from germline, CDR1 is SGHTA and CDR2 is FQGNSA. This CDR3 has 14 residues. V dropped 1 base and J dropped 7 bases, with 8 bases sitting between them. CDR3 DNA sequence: TGTGCCAGCAGCTTAGTTGTGGTGAATTCACCCCTCCACTTT. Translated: CASSLVVVNSPLHF.

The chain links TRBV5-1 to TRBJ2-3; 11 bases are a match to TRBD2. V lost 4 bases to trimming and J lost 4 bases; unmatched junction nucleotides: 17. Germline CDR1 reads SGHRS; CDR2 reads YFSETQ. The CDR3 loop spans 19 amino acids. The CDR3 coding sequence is TGCGCCAGCAGCGCCTCGGGGGCTAGCGGGGGGTTCCCCCCAGATACGCAGTATTTT. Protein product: CASSASGASGGFPPDTQYF.

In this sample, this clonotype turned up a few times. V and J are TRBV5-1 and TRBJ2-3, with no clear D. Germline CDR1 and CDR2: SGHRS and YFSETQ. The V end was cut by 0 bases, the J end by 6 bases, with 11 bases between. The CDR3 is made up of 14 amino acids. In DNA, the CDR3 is TGCGCCAGCAGCTTGGGAATCTCCCAGGATACGCAGTATTTT. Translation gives CASSLGISQDTQYF.

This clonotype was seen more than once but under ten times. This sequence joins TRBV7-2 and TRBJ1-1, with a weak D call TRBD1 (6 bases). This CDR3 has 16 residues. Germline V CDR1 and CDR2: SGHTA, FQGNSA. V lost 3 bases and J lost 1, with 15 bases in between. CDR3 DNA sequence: TGTGCCAGCAGCTTTCGGAGGGGGGTTAGGAACACTGAAGCTTTCTTT. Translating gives CASSFRRGVRNTEAFF.